This TCR beta chain was profiled in a study of blood T cell repertoires in COVID-19 (dated by TCRdb to the early 2020s). General notes on the study: Samples from collaborators originated in the United States, Italy and Spain and spanned both the acute and convalescent phases of COVID-19. The material from the prospective study consisted of cDNA or gDNA derived from T cells, B-cell-depleted T cells, or PBMCs. HLA class I and class II types, where available, came from metadata supplied by the sample provider rather than from assay-based typing. Samples were obtained from the ongoing ImmuneRACE study (first 160 participants) and from 1,000 to 1,500 subjects provided by 6 global collaborators. Nearly every sample came with metadata listing a de-identified subject ID, COVID-19 status, age in years and sex. The dataset comprised deeply sampled blood TCRbeta repertoires from subjects exposed to, actively infected with, or recovered from COVID-19. A freely available public database, intended as a resource for researchers studying the immune response to SARS-CoV-2, is where the repertoires were released.

V drops 11 bases and J drops 0 bases, leaving 8 bases in between. The germline V gene yields MNHEY for CDR1 and SVGAGI for CDR2. From the cysteine up to the phenylalanine, the CDR3 has a length of 13 residues. Just CDR3 DNA is preserved here, 39 bases in frame from base 1. Whole blood was collected in K2EDTA tubes by collaborating institutions according to the institutions' own protocols. For TCRbeta analysis, collaborators shipped samples in one of three forms: frozen whole blood, isolated PBMCs, or DNA extracted from either of those sample types. General findings and caveats noted by the study authors: How much clinical and demographic metadata was included differed by source and by participant, and the metadata was provided uncurated.

Details on this clone: Its target antigen remains unknown. Base quality data are lacking; no much larger clone is found one base away.

TCRbeta CDR3 regions were amplified from genomic DNA by means of the immunoSEQ Assay, a bias-controlled multiplex PCR. The published analysis was carried out like this. Within the assay, amplification of reference gene primers was used to estimate how many nucleated cells each sample contained. To quantify the absolute abundance of each unique TCRbeta CDR3 rearrangement, sequence reads were collapsed and filtered. For each sample, productive Simpson clonality was calculated as the square root of Simpson's diversity index over productive rearrangements. As stored in TCRdb, this immuneACCESS dataset retains in-frame rearrangements with V and J assigned. A fraction of the clones does not appear; measured against another copy, unresolved V genes explain less than half of the discrepancy, and the remainder lacks a known reason. Clone size and V and J calls were adopted from that table, with D and trimming inferred from the DNA. The table for this sample lists 250,000 to 300,000 clones; roughly 90% of them were counted only once. Of the sample, 2% to 2.5% is held by the ten largest clones.

The sample consisted of peripheral blood. The chain links TRBV6-5 with TRBJ2-6; a confident D gene designation cannot be given. The source is a man in his fifties with acute or convalescent COVID-19. The DNA sequence is given as TGTGCCGGTCGGAGCTCTGGGGCCAACGTCCTGACTTTC. This yields the protein CAGRSSGANVLTF.